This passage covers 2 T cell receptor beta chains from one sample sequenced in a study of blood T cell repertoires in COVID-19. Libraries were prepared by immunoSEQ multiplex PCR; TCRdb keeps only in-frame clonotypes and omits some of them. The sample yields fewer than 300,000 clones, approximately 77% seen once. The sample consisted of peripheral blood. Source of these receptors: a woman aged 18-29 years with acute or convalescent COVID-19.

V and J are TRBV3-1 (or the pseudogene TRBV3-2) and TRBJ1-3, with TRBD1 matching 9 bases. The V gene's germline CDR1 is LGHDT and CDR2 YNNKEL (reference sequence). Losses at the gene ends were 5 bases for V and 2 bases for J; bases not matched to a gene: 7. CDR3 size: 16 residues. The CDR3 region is CASSFPGTGPGNTIYF. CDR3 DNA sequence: TGTGCCAGCAGCTTCCCCGGGACAGGGCCTGGAAACACCATATATTTT.

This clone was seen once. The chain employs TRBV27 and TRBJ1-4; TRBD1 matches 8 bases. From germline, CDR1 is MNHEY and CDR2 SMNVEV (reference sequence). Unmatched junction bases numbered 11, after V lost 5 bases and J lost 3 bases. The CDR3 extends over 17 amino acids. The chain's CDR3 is CASSRHRGYPPNEKLFF. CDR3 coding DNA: TGTGCCAGCAGTCGACACAGGGGGTACCCACCTAATGAAAAACTGTTTTTT.